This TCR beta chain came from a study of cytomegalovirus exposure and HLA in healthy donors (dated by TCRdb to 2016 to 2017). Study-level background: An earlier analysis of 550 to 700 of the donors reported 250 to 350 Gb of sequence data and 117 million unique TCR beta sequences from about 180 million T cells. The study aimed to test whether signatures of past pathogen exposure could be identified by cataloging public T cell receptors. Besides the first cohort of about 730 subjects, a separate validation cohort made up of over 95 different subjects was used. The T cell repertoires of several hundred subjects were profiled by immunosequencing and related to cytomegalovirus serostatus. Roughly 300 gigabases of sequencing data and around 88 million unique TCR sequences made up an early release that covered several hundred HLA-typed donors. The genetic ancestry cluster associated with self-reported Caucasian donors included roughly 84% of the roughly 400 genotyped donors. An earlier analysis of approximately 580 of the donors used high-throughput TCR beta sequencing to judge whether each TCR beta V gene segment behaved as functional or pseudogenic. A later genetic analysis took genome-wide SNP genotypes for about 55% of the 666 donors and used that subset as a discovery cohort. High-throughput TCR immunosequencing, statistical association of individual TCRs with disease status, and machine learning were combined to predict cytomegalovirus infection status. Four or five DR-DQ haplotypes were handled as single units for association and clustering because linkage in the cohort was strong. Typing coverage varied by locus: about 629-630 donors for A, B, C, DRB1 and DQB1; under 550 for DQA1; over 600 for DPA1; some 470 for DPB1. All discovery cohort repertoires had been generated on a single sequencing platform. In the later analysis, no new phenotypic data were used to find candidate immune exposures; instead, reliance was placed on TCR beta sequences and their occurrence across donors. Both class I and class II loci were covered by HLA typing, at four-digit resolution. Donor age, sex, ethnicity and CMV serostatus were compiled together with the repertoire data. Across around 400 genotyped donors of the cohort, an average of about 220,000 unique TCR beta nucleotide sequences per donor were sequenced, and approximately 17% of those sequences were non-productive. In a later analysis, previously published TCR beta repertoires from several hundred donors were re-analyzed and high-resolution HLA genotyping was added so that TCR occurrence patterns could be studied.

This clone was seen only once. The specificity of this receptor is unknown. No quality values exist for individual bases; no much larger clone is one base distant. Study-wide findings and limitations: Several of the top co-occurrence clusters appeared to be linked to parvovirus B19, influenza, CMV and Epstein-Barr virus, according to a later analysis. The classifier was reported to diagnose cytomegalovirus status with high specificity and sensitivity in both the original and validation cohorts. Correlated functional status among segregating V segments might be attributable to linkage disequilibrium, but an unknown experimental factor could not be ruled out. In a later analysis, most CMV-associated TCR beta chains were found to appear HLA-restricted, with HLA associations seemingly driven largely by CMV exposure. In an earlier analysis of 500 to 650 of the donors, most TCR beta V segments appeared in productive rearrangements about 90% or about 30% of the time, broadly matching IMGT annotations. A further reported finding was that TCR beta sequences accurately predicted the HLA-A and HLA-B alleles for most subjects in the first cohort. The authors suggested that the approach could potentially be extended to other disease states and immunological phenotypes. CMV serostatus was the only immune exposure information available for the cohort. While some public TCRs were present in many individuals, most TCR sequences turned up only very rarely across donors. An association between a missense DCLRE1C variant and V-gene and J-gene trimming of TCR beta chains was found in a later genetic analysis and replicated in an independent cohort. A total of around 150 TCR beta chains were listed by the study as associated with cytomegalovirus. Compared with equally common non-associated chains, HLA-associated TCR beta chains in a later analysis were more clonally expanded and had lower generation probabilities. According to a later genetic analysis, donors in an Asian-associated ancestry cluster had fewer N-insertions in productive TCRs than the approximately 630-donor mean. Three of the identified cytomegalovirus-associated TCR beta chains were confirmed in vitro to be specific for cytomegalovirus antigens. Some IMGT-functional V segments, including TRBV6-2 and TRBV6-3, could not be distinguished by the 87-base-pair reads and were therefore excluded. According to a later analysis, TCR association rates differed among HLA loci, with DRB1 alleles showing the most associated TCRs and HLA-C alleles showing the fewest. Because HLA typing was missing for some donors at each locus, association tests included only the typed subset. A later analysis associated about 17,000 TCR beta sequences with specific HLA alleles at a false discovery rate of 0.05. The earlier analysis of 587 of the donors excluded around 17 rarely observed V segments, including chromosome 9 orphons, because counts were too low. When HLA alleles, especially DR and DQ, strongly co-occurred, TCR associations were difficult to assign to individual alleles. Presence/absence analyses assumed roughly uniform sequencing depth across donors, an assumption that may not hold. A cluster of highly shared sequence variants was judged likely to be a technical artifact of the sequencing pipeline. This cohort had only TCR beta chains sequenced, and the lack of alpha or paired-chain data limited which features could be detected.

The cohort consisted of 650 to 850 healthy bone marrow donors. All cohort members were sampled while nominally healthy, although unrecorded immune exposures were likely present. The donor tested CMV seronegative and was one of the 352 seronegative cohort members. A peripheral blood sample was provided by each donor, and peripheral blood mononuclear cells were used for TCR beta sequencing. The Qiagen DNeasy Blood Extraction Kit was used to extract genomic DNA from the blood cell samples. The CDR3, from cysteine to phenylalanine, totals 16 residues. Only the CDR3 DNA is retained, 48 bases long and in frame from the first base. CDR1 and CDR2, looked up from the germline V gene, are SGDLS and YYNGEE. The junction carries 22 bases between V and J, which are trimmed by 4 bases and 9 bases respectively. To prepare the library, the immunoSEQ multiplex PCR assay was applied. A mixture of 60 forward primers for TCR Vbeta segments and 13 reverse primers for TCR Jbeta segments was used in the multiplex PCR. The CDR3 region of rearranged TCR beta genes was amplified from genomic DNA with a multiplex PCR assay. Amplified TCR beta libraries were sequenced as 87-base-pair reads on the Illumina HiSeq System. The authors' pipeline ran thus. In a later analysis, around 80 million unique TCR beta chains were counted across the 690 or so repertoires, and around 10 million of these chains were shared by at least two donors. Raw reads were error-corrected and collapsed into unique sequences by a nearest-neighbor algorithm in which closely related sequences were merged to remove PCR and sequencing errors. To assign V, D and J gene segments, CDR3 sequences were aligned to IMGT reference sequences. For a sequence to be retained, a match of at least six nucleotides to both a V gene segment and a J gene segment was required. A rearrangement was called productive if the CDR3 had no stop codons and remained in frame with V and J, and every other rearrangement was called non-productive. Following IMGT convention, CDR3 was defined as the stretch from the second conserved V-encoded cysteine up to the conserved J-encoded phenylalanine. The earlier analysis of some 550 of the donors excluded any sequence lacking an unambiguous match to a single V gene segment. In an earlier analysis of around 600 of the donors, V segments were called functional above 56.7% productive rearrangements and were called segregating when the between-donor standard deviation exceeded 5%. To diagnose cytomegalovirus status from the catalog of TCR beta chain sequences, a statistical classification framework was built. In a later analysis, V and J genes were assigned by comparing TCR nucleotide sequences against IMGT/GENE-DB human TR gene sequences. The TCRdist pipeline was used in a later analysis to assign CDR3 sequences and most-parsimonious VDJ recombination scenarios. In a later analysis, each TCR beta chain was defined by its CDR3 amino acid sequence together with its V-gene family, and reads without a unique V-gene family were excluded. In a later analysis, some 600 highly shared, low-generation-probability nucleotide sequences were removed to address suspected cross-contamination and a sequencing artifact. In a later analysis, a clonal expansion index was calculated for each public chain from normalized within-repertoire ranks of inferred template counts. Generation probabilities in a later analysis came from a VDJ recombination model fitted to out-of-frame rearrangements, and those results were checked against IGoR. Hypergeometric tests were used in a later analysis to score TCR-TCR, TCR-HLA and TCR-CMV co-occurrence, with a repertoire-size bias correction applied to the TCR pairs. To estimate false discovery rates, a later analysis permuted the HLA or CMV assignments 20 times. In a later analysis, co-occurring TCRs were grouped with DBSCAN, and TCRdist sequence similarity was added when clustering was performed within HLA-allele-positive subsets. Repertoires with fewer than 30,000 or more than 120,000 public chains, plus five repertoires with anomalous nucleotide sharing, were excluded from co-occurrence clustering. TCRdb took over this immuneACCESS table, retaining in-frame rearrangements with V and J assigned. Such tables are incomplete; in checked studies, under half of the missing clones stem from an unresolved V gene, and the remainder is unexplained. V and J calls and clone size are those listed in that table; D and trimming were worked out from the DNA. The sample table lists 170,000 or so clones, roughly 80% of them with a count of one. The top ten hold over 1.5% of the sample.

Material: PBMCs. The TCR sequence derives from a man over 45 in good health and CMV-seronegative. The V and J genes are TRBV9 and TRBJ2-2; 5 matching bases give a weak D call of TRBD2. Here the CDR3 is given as CASSPGVGSVGRELFF. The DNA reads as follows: TGTGCCAGCAGCCCGGGTGTCGGTAGCGTGGGCCGGGAGCTGTTTTTT.